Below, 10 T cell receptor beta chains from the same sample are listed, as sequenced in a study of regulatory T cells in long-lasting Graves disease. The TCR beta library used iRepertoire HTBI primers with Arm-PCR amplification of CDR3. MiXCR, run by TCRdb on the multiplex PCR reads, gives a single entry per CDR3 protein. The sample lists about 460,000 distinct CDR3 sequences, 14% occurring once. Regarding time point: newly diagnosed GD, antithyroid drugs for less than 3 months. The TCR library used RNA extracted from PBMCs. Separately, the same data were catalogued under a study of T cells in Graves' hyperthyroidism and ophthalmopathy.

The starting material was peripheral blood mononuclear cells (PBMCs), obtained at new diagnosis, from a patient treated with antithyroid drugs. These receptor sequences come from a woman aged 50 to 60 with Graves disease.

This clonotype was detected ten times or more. CDR3 nucleotide sequence: TGCACTCACGAACAGGGGCTCACAGATACGCAGTATTTT. Protein sequence: CTHEQGLTDTQYF. The chain recombines TRBV29-1 with TRBJ2-3; 7 bases are a match to TRBD1. Per the germline V gene, CDR1 is SQVTM and CDR2 is ANQGSEA. CDR3 length: 13 amino acids.

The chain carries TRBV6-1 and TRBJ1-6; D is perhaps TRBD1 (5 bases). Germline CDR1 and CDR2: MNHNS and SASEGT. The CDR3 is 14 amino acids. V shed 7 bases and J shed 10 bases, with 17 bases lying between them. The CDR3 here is CASKTGGKGSPLHF. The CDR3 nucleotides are TGTGCCAGCAAGACGGGGGGTAAGGGATCACCCCTCCACTTT.

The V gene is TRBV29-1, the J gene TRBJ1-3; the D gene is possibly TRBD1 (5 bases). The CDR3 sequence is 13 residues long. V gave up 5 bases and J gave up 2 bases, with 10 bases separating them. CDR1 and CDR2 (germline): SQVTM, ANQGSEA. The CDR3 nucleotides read TGCAGCGTTCTACAGGCGCCTGGAAACACCATATATTTT. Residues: CSVLQAPGNTIYF.

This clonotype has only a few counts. This chain's CDR3 is CASGLGTGIYGYTF. DNA of the CDR3: TGTGCTAGTGGTTTGGGTACAGGAATCTATGGCTACACCTTC. The genes are TRBV12-5 and TRBJ1-2; TRBD1 is a possible D gene (5 bases). Deletions cut 1 base from V and 4 bases from J, with 10 bases between. The CDR3 is 14 amino acids. Germline-derived CDR1 and CDR2 are LGHNT and FRNRAP. Looking up the rest from reference TRBV12-5 and TRBJ1-2 gives the full variable domain: DARVTQTPRHKVTEMGQEVTMRCQPILGHNTVFWYRQTMMQGLELLAYFRNRAPLDDSGMPKDRFSAEMPDATLATLKIQPSEPRDSAVYFCASGLGTGIYGYTFGSGTRLTVV.

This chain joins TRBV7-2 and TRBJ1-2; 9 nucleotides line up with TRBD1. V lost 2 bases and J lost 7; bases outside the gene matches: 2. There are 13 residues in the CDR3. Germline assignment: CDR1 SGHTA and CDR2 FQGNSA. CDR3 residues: CASSLYRGPGYTF. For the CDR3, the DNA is TGTGCCAGCAGCTTATACAGGGGGCCTGGCTACACCTTC.

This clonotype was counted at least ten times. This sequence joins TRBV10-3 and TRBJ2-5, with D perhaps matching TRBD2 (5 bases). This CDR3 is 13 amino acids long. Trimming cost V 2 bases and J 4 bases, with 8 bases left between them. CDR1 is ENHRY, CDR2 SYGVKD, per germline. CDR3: CAISETRPETQYF. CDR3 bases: TGTGCCATCAGTGAGACTAGGCCAGAGACCCAGTACTTC.

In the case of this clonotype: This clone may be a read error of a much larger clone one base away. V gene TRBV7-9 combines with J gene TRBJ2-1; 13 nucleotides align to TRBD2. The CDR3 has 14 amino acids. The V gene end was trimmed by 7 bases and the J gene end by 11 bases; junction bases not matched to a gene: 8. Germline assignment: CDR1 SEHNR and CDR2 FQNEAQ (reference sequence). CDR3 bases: TGTGCCAGCACTTCCGGGACTAGCGGGGACAAGCAGTTCTTC. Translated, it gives CASTSGTSGDKQFF. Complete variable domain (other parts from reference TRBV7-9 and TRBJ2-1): DTGVSQNPRHKITKRGQNVTFRCDPISEHNRLYWYRQTLGQGPEFLTYFQNEAQLEKSRLLSDRFSAERPKGSFSTLEIQRTEQGDSAMYLCASTSGTSGDKQFFGPGTRLTVL.

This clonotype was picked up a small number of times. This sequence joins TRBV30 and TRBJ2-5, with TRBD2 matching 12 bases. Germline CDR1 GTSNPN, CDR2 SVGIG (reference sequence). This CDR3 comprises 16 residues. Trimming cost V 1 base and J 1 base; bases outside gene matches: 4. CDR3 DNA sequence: TGTGCCTGGAGTGGACTAGCGGGAGAGGGCCAAGAGACCCAGTACTTC. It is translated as CAWSGLAGEGQETQYF.

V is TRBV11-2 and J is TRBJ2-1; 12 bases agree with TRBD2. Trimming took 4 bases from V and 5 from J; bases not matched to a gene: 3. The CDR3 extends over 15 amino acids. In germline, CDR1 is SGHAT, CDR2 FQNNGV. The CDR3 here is CASSSRTSGNNEQFF. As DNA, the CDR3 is TGTGCCAGCAGCTCGCGGACTAGCGGGAACAATGAGCAGTTCTTC.

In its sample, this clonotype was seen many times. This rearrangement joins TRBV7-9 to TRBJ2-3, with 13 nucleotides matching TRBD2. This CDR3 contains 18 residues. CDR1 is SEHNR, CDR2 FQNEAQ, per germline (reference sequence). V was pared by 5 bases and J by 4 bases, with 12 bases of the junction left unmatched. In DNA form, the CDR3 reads TGTGCCAGCAGCACACGACCAGGGACTAGCGGGATGGCAGATACGCAGTATTTT. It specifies CASSTRPGTSGMADTQYF. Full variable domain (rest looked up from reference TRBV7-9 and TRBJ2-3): DTGVSQNPRHKITKRGQNVTFRCDPISEHNRLYWYRQTLGQGPEFLTYFQNEAQLEKSRLLSDRFSAERPKGSFSTLEIQRTEQGDSAMYLCASSTRPGTSGMADTQYFGPGTRLTVL.